The clone carrying this T cell receptor beta chain was counted many times. Its specificity is not known. The data were obtained in a study of T cells after yellow fever vaccination. Study outcomes and limitations: The study found a weaker secondary response that peaked faster, day 5 versus 15. Contamination by abundant bulk-population clonotypes could be present in FACS-sorted repertoires. Reappearing after the booster were most of the clones from primary vaccination (around 96% CD4, approximately 89% CD8).

TCRdb reprocessed the 5' RACE reads via MiXCR and lists one record per CDR3 protein. The table shows a few hundred thousand distinct CDR3 sequences, with roughly 3.5% occurring only once. This sample comprised PBMCs, obtained on the day of the yellow fever booster vaccination. The sequence derives from a man younger than 30 who received the YFV17D yellow fever vaccine.

The CDR3 DNA reads TGTGCCAGCAGCTGGTCTGTGAACACCGGGGAGCTGTTTTTT. Its protein product is CASSWSVNTGELFF. The V call is TRBV7-9, the J call TRBJ2-2; D call uncertain. Trimming took 4 bases from V and 1 from J, leaving 7 bases between them. CDR1 SEHNR and CDR2 FQNEAQ come from the germline V gene (reference sequence). The CDR3 extends over 14 amino acids.